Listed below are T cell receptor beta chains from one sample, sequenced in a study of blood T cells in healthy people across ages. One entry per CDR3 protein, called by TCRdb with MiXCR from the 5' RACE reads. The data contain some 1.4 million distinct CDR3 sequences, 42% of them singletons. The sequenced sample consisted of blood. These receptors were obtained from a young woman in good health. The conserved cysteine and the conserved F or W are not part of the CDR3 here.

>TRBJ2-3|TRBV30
AWSGGRGTDTQY
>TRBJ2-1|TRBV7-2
ASSSPESGRNEQF
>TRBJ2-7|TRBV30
AWSVQGTYEQY
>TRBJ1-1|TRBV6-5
ASQTPGRGQTAF
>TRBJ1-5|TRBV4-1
ASSQVGQASNQPQH
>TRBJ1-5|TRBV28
ASSPKAGYSNQPQH
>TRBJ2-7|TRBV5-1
ASSSLTTNSYEQY
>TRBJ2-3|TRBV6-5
ASSYSSGVTTDTQY
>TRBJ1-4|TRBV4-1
ASGSYLVSNEKLF
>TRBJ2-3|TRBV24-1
ATSDPGLAGGTDTQY
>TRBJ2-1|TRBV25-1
ASSDTRTGGNEQF
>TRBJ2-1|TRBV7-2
ASSLSPGRYNEQF
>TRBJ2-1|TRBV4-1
ASSQDETLSYNEQF
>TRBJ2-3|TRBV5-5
ASSFQLADTQY
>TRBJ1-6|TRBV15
ATSRGQGSNSPLH
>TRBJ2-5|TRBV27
AGGGQGQETQY
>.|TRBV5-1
ASSLAAGQVHEQY
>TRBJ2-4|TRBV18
ASSPGSGGLAKNIQY